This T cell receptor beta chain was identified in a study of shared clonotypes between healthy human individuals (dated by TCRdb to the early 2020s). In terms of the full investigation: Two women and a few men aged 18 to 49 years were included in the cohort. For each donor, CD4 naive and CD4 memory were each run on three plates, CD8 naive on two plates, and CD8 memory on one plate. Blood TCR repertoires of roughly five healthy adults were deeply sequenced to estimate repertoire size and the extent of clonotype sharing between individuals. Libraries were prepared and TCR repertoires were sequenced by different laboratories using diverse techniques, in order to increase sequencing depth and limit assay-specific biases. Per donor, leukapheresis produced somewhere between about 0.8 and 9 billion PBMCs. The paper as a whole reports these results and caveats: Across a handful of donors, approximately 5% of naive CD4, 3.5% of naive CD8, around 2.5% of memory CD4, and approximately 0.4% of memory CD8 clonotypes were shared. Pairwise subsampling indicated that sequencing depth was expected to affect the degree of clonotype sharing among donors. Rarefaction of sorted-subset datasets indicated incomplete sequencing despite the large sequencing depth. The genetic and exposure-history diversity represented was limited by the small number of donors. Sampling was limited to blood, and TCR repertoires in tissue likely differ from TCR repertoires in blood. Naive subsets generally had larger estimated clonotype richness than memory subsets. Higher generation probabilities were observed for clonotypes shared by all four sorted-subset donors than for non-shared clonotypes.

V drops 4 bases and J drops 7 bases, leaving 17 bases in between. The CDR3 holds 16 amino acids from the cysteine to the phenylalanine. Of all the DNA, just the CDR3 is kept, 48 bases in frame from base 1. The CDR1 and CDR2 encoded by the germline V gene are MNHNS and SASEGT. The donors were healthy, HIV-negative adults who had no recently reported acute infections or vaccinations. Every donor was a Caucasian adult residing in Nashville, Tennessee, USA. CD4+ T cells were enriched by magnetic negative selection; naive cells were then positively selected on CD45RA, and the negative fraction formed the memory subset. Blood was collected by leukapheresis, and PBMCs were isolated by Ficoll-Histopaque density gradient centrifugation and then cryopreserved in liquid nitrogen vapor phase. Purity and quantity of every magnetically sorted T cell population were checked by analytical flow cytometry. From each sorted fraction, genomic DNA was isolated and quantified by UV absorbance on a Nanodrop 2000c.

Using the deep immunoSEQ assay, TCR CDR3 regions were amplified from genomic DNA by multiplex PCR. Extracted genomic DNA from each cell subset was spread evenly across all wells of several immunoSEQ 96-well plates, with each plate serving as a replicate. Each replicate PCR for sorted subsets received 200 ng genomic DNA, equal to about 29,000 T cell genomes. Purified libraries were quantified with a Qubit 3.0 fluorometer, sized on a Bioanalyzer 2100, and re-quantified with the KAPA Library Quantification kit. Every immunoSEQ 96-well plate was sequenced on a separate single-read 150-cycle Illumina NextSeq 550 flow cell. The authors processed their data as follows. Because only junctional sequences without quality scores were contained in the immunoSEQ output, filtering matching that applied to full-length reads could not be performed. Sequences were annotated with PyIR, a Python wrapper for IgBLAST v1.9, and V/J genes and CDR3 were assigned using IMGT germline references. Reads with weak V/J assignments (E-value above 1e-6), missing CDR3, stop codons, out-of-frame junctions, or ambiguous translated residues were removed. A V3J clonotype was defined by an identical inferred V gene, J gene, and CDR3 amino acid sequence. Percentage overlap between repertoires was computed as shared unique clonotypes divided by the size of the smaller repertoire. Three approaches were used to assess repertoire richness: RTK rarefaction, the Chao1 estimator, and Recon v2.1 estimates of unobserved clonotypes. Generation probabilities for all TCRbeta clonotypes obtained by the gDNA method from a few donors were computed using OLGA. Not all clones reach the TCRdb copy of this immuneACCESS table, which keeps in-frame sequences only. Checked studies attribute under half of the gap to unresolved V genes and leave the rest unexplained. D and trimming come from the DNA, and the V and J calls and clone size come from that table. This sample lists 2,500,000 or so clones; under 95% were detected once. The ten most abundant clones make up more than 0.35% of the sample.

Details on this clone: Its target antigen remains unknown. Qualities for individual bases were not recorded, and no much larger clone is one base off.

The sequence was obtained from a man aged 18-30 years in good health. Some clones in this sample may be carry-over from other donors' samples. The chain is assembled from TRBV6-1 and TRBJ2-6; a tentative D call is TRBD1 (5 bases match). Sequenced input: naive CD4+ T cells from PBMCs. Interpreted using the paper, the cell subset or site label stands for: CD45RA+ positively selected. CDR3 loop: CASSVMGRRDANVLTF. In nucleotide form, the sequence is TGTGCCAGCAGTGTGATGGGGCGACGTGACGCCAACGTCCTGACTTTC.